These 11 T cell receptor beta chains were sequenced from one sample in a study of T cell responses to AZD1222 COVID-19 vaccine (dated by TCRdb to about 2021). Read against the paper, the sample's time point label means: about 28 days (+/-7) after the second vaccine dose. The library was produced with the immunoSEQ multiplex PCR assay. TCRdb holds this immuneACCESS table with in-frame rearrangements only. Some clones are missing; in checked studies, unresolved V genes explain under half, and the rest has no known cause. In all, the sample holds about 150,000 clones, and approximately 88% of those were seen once. The biggest ten clones account for 0.85% to 1.1% of the sample. This material consisted of peripheral blood, taken 28 days after the second AZD1222 dose. These receptors were collected from an adult who received the AZD1222 COVID-19 vaccine.

The genes are TRBV29-1 and TRBJ1-2; unclear D gene. V lost 1 base and J lost 8, with 14 bases in between. Germline V gives CDR1 SQVTM, CDR2 ANQGSEA. The length of the CDR3 is 13 residues. CDR3 sequence reads: CSVEGDPREGYTF. Here the CDR3 DNA reads TGCAGCGTTGAAGGAGACCCAAGGGAAGGCTACACCTTC. Combining the CDR3 with reference TRBV29-1 and TRBJ1-2 gives the whole variable domain SAVISQKPSRDICQRGTSLTIQCQVDSQVTMMFWYRQQPGQSLTLIATANQGSEATYESGFVIDKFPISRPNLTFSTLTVSNMSPEDSSIYLCSVEGDPREGYTFGSGTRLTVV.

As DNA, the CDR3 is TGTGCCAGTAGTATGTCGGGGACGGGACACTACGAGCAGTACTTC. This codes for CASSMSGTGHYEQYF. The chain combines TRBV19 with TRBJ2-7; possibly TRBD1 for D (6 bases). CDR3 length: 15 residues. CDR1 LNHDA and CDR2 SQIVND come from the germline V gene (reference sequence). The V end was cut by 3 bases, the J end by 3 bases, with 15 bases between.

This chain connects TRBV6-2 or TRBV6-3 to TRBJ1-1, with D perhaps TRBD1 (6 bases). This CDR3 region has 17 residues. Germline V gives CDR1 MNHEY, CDR2 SVGEGT. V lost 7 bases and J 3 bases, leaving 24 bases between the germline ends. The CDR3 region has the DNA TGTGCCAGCATCCCGCAAGCGTCCGGGGGCTGGGACACTGAAGCTTTCTTT. It yields the protein CASIPQASGGWDTEAFF.

The genes are TRBV4-3 and TRBJ2-7; TRBD1 agrees at 10 bases. The CDR3 is 14 residues long. The germline V gene has CDR1 LGHNA and CDR2 YSLEER. V lost 4 bases, J lost 4 bases, and 4 bases stayed unmatched. Written as DNA, the CDR3 is TGCGCCAGCAGCCCTGGACAGGGGGAATACGAGCAGTACTTC. Its protein is CASSPGQGEYEQYF.

This clone was seen once. The chain has TRBV6-1 and TRBJ1-2; 7 positions match TRBD1. The CDR3 has 14 residues. The ends lost 1 base at V and 8 bases at J; junction bases unmatched: 7. Germline CDR1 and CDR2: MNHNS and SASEGT. The CDR3 nucleotides read TGTGCCAGCAGTGAAGGAACGACAGGGTTCGGCTACACCTTC. Encoded protein: CASSEGTTGFGYTF.

This sequence joins TRBV7-8 and TRBJ2-3; no clear D gene. V was shortened by 5 bases and J by 2 bases, with 8 bases between the two germline ends. This CDR3 is 13 amino acids long. Germline CDR1 reads SGHVS; CDR2 reads FQNEAQ. The CDR3 DNA reads as TGTGCCAGCAGCCGAGGAACCACAGATACGCAGTATTTT. It codes for CASSRGTTDTQYF.

This clone was counted once. This sequence joins TRBV13 and TRBJ2-7; D unresolved. Germline values: CDR1 PRHDT, CDR2 FYEKMQ (reference sequence). The CDR3 has 16 amino acids. Trimming removed 2 bases at V and 0 bases at J, with 14 bases between. The CDR3 nucleotides are TGTGCCAGCAGCTTAAAGGGTCGGCAGAGCTCCTACGAGCAGTACTTC. This gives the protein CASSLKGRQSSYEQYF.

This chain joins TRBV7-6 and TRBJ2-2; 8 bases map to TRBD1. Germline trimming cut 0 bases from V and 0 bases from J; bases unmatched to any gene: 6. This CDR3 is 18 amino acids long. Germline-derived CDR1 and CDR2 are SGHVS and FNYEAQ. CDR3 sequence reads: CASSLARDRSANTGELFF. DNA for the CDR3: TGTGCCAGCAGCTTAGCGAGGGACAGGAGCGCGAACACCGGGGAGCTGTTTTTT.

This chain links TRBV7-2 with TRBJ1-2, with D unclear. This CDR3 has 17 residues. Between the trimmed V and J ends, which lost 1 base and 2 bases, there was a span of 17 bases. Germline CDR1 SGHTA, CDR2 FQGNSA. The CDR3 region has the DNA TGTGCCAGCAGCTTAGGTGGAGGGAGTAGCAGGAACTATGGCTACACCTTC. This codes for CASSLGGGSSRNYGYTF.

The rearrangement links TRBV5-4 to TRBJ2-2, with 9 bases fitting TRBD1. The CDR3 sequence is 17 residues long. J was trimmed by 6 bases and V by 1 base; bases with no gene match: 10. Per the germline V gene, CDR1 is SGHNT and CDR2 is YYREEE (reference sequence). In DNA, the CDR3 is TGTGCCAGCAGCTTGCCGGGGACAGGGAGTCAAGCCGGGGAGCTGTTTTTT. Residues: CASSLPGTGSQAGELFF.

This chain joins TRBV2 and TRBJ1-6, with a weak D call TRBD1 (5 bases). Looked up from germline, CDR1 is SNHLY and CDR2 is FYNNEI. V dropped 4 bases and J dropped 10 bases, with 20 bases sitting between them. The CDR3 is made up of 16 amino acids. CDR3 residues: CASSADGGGGRSPLHF. CDR3 nucleotide sequence: TGTGCCAGCAGTGCTGATGGGGGAGGAGGTAGGTCACCCCTCCACTTT.